Shown below are 29 T cell receptor beta chains from a single sample sequenced in a study of blood T cell repertoires in COVID-19. Generated by immunoSEQ multiplex PCR, the TCRdb table keeps only in-frame clones and is missing some. The sample records around 380,000 clones, roughly 80% being singletons. Sequenced input: peripheral blood. Receptor source: a human donor with acute or convalescent COVID-19. The donor label of this sample is uncertain.

The V call is TRBV4-2, the J call TRBJ2-6; D might be TRBD1 (7 bases). This CDR3 is built from 18 residues. Trimming stripped 1 base from V and 4 bases from J, with 17 bases between. Germline CDR1 reads LGHNA; CDR2 reads YNFKEQ. This CDR3 is CASSQGHRGGFGANVLTF. As DNA, the CDR3 is TGTGCCAGCAGCCAAGGTCACAGGGGAGGATTCGGGGCCAACGTCCTGACTTTC.

V is TRBV14 and J is TRBJ2-7; D call uncertain. CDR3 length equals 12 residues. Between the trimmed V and J ends, which lost 1 base and 4 bases, there was a span of 5 bases. Germline loops: CDR1 SGHDN, CDR2 FVKESK. For the CDR3, the DNA is TGTGCCAGCAGCCAAGGTAGTTACGAGCAGTACTTC. Translated: CASSQGSYEQYF.

This rearrangement joins TRBV10-1 to TRBJ1-3; D is unresolved. CDR1 and CDR2 from the germline V gene are WNHNN and SYGVQD (reference sequence). The CDR3 is 13 amino acids. The V end was cut by 8 bases, the J end by 0 bases, with 8 bases between. The CDR3 spells CASLISSGNTIYF. The CDR3 DNA is TGCGCCAGCCTAATAAGCTCTGGAAACACCATATATTTT.

V usage is TRBV7-6 and J usage is TRBJ2-7; 15 bases are shared with TRBD2. Germline CDR1 reads SGHVS; CDR2 reads FNYEAQ. Trimming removed 4 bases from V and 3 bases from J; junction bases left unmatched: 4. The CDR3 is made up of 16 amino acids. The CDR3: CASSSGLAGGNYEQYF. In DNA, the CDR3 is TGTGCCAGCAGCTCGGGACTAGCGGGAGGCAACTACGAGCAGTACTTC. Supplemented by reference TRBV7-6 and TRBJ2-7, the full variable domain reads GAGVSQSPRYKVTKRGQDVALRCDPISGHVSLYWYRQALGQGPEFLTYFNYEAQQDKSGLPNDRFSAERPEGSISTLTIQRTEQRDSAMYRCASSSGLAGGNYEQYFGPGTRLTVT.

This clone was picked up a small number of times. CDR3 amino acids: CASSPDRYGRSWAFF. Here the CDR3 DNA reads TGTGCCAGCAGCCCCGACAGGTACGGACGGAGCTGGGCTTTCTTT. V and J are TRBV3-1 (or the pseudogene TRBV3-2) and TRBJ1-1, with D perhaps matching TRBD1 (6 bases). Looked up from germline, CDR1 is LGHDT and CDR2 is YNNKEL (reference sequence). Trimming left V 4 bases short and J 11 bases short, with 23 bases between. The CDR3 is made up of 15 amino acids.

The rearrangement links TRBV5-6 to TRBJ1-2; 7 bases map to TRBD1. With 4 bases clipped from V and 4 bases from J, the junction kept 10 bases outside the gene matches. Germline values: CDR1 SGHDT, CDR2 YYEEEE. The CDR3 has 15 residues. The CDR3 sequence: CASSPRQGAIYGYTF. The CDR3 region has the DNA TGTGCCAGCAGCCCAAGACAGGGTGCGATCTATGGCTACACCTTC.

The chain carries TRBV5-6 and TRBJ1-2; 9 positions match TRBD1. The CDR3 sequence is 15 residues long. Germline CDR1 SGHDT, CDR2 YYEEEE. V lost 0 bases and J lost 4; bases outside the gene matches: 4. The CDR3 is CASSLGDREGYGYTF. The CDR3 DNA is TGTGCCAGCAGCTTGGGGGACAGGGAGGGCTATGGCTACACCTTC.

This clone was recorded only once. V is TRBV9 and J is TRBJ2-1; 7 nucleotides align to TRBD2. The CDR3 has 15 amino acids. Germline CDR1 reads SGDLS; CDR2 reads YYNGEE. The V gene end was trimmed by 4 bases and the J gene end by 0 bases; junction bases not matched to a gene: 4. CDR3 nucleotides: TGTGCCAGCAGCCCACGACTAGCCTCCTACAATGAGCAGTTCTTC. It is translated as CASSPRLASYNEQFF.

The gene calls are TRBV28 and TRBJ1-2; D is unresolved. V was pared by 1 base and J by 5 bases, with 5 bases between. Germline-derived CDR1 and CDR2 are MDHEN and SYDVKM. The CDR3 loop spans 12 amino acids. In DNA, the CDR3 is TGTGCCAGCAGTTTATCTTCTTATGGCTACACCTTC. Amino acids: CASSLSSYGYTF.

This clone appeared once. The rearrangement joins TRBV7-2 to TRBJ1-5, with D hard to call. The V gene's germline CDR1 is SGHTA and CDR2 FQGNSA. Trimming took off 6 bases at V and 4 bases at J, with 10 bases between the two ends. This CDR3 has 13 amino acids. The CDR3 is CASSYQENQPQHF. The CDR3 bases are TGTGCCAGCAGTTACCAGGAAAATCAGCCCCAGCATTTT.

The genes are TRBV13 and TRBJ2-2; TRBD2 agrees at 10 bases. After removal of 3 bases from V and 4 bases from J, the junction contained 20 bases not matched to a gene. The germline V gene encodes CDR1 PRHDT and CDR2 FYEKMQ (reference sequence). The CDR3 totals 21 residues. Written as DNA, the CDR3 is TGTGCCAGCAGCTTTTTAGGCGTCGGGCTAGCGGGAGTTGGAGGCACCGGGGAGCTGTTTTTT. It codes for CASSFLGVGLAGVGGTGELFF.

The chain recombines TRBV30 with TRBJ2-1; 16 positions match TRBD2. Germline V gives CDR1 GTSNPN, CDR2 SVGIG (reference sequence). V was pared by 5 bases and J by 4 bases, with 11 bases of the junction left unmatched. The length of the CDR3 is 18 residues. The CDR3 bases are TGTGCCTGGGGATCCGGGACTAGCGGGAGGGCGGGATACAATGAGCAGTTCTTC. Translating gives CAWGSGTSGRAGYNEQFF.

V usage is TRBV4-2 and J usage is TRBJ2-1; 8 nucleotides line up with TRBD1. CDR3 length: 14 residues. Germline assignment: CDR1 LGHNA and CDR2 YNFKEQ. The J segment lost 3 bases and the V segment lost 5 bases, leaving 3 bases of the junction unmatched. This CDR3 reads CASSGQGYYNEQFF. The CDR3 nucleotides are TGTGCCAGCAGCGGACAGGGATACTACAATGAGCAGTTCTTC.

The chain combines TRBV9 with TRBJ2-2, with 11 bases that match TRBD1. CDR1 and CDR2 (germline): SGDLS, YYNGEE. Germline trimming cut 6 bases from V and 6 bases from J; bases unmatched to any gene: 7. This CDR3 comprises 15 residues. CDR3: CASTRTGGVSGELFF. The DNA for the CDR3 is TGTGCCAGCACCCGGACAGGGGGCGTCTCCGGGGAGCTGTTTTTT.

The gene calls are TRBV15 and TRBJ2-5; the D is unclear. V lost 1 base to trimming and J lost 2 bases, with 8 bases between them. This CDR3 is built from 14 residues. Per the germline V gene, CDR1 is LNHNV and CDR2 is YYDKDF (reference sequence). The CDR3 protein is CATSRGLLQETQYF. The CDR3 DNA is TGTGCCACCAGCAGAGGGTTACTTCAAGAGACCCAGTACTTC.

The chain couples TRBV7-9 to TRBJ1-1; D is perhaps TRBD1 (5 bases). The CDR3 sequence is 15 residues long. Trimming pared 1 base from V and 5 bases from J, leaving 14 bases between. CDR1 and CDR2 from the germline V gene are SEHNR and FQNEAQ (reference sequence). This CDR3 reads CASSLVGTGGTEAFF. The CDR3 DNA reads as TGTGCCAGCAGCTTAGTGGGTACAGGTGGGACTGAAGCTTTCTTT.

This chain connects TRBV3-1 (or the pseudogene TRBV3-2) to TRBJ2-5; no definite D call. Germline lookup yields CDR1 LGHDT and CDR2 YNNKEL (reference sequence). Between the trimmed V and J ends, which lost 2 bases and 1 base, there was a span of 5 bases. The CDR3 spans 13 residues. The CDR3 region has the DNA TGTGCCAGCAGCCAAATAGTCCAAGAGACCCAGTACTTC. Its protein product is CASSQIVQETQYF.

In regard to this clone: At the DNA level, this CDR3 is encoded by other sequences in the same sample as well. V usage is TRBV6-5 and J usage is TRBJ1-1; TRBD1 aligns across 7 bases. Germline V gene lookup returns CDR1 MNHEY and CDR2 SVGAGI. V trimming: 0 bases; J trimming: 5 bases; junction bases outside the gene matches: 0. This CDR3 comprises 13 residues. Here the CDR3 reads CASSYSRGTEAFF. CDR3 sequence (DNA): TGTGCCAGCAGTTACTCCAGGGGGACTGAAGCTTTCTTT.

This clone was recorded a few times. The chain joins TRBV5-4 to TRBJ1-2; D is possibly TRBD1 (5 bases). Germline V gene lookup returns CDR1 SGHNT and CDR2 YYREEE (reference sequence). V was pared by 5 bases and J by 2 bases, with 13 bases between. This CDR3 is 14 amino acids long. The chain's CDR3 is CASSSGNRNYGYTF. The DNA for the CDR3 is TGTGCCAGCAGTAGCGGTAACAGGAACTATGGCTACACCTTC.

This chain links TRBV30 with TRBJ1-2; D might be TRBD1 (5 bases). This CDR3 is built from 12 residues. CDR1 GTSNPN and CDR2 SVGIG come from the germline V gene (reference sequence). Trimming removed 8 bases at V and 2 bases at J, with 12 bases between. The chain's CDR3 is CANPRGNYGYTF. The CDR3 DNA follows: TGTGCCAACCCACGGGGGAACTATGGCTACACCTTC.

The chain is built from TRBV2 and TRBJ1-1; 11 nucleotides align to TRBD1. The V gene end was trimmed by 6 bases and the J gene end by 3 bases; junction bases not matched to a gene: 6. Germline CDR1 and CDR2: SNHLY and FYNNEI. There are 15 residues in the CDR3. The CDR3: CASRRTGGWHTEAFF. The CDR3 DNA is TGTGCCAGCAGACGGACAGGGGGCTGGCACACTGAAGCTTTCTTT.

The chain couples TRBV5-6 to TRBJ1-2; D is unresolved. Trimming left V 0 bases short and J 8 bases short, with 11 bases between. The germline gives CDR1 SGHDT, CDR2 YYEEEE. The CDR3 covers 13 residues. The DNA of the CDR3 is TGTGCCAGCAGCTTGGAGCGTGATGGGGGCTACACCTTC. It translates to CASSLERDGGYTF.

This clone has just one count. This rearrangement joins TRBV15 to TRBJ1-5; D gene unclear. The CDR3 is made up of 12 amino acids. Trimming took 4 bases from V and 4 from J, leaving 5 bases between them. Germline V lookup: CDR1 LNHNV, CDR2 YYDKDF (reference sequence). The CDR3 nucleotides are TGTGCCACCAGCAAGAGGAATCAGCCCCAGCATTTT. This sequence encodes CATSKRNQPQHF. The full variable domain, in which reference TRBV15 and TRBJ1-5 provide the parts outside the CDR3, is DAMVIQNPRYQVTQFGKPVTLSCSQTLNHNVMYWYQQKSSQAPKLLFHYYDKDFNNEADTPDNFQSRRPNTSFCFLDIRSPGLGDTAMYLCATSKRNQPQHFGDGTRLSIL.

The CDR3 reads CSASIGAQGPTEAFF. In nucleotides, the CDR3 is TGCAGTGCTAGTATTGGGGCCCAGGGGCCCACTGAAGCTTTCTTT. The V call is TRBV20-1, the J call TRBJ1-1, with a weak D call TRBD1 (6 bases). The CDR3 runs to 15 residues. V dropped 3 bases and J dropped 4 bases, with 18 bases sitting between them. Germline V gene sequence: CDR1 DFQATT, CDR2 SNEGSKA (reference sequence).

This chain connects TRBV18 to TRBJ2-7; the match to TRBD2 covers 8 bases. The CDR3 runs to 16 residues. V dropped 3 bases and J dropped 2; count of bases not matched to a gene: 9. The germline gives CDR1 KGHSH, CDR2 LQKENI. Written as DNA, the CDR3 is TGTGCCAGCTCACCGACCAGCGGGAGCATGACCTACGAGCAGTACTTC. This encodes CASSPTSGSMTYEQYF.

The chain joins TRBV7-2 to TRBJ2-1; D remains ambiguous. Germline V gene data show CDR1 as SGHTA and CDR2 as FQGNSA. The CDR3 consists of 15 residues. The ends were cut back, 7 bases at V and 6 bases at J, with 19 bases in the middle. CDR3 bases: TGTGCCAGCAACCACCAACGAGGCACCGGCAATGAGCAGTTCTTC. The encoded protein is CASNHQRGTGNEQFF. The full variable domain, completed using reference TRBV7-2 and TRBJ2-1, is GAGVSQSPSNKVTEKGKDVELRCDPISGHTALYWYRQSLGQGLEFLIYFQGNSAPDKSGLPSDRFSAERTGGSVSTLTIQRTQQEDSAVYLCASNHQRGTGNEQFFGPGTRLTVL.

The rearrangement joins TRBV28 to TRBJ1-2, with a weak D call TRBD1 (5 bases). With 7 bases removed from V and 4 bases from J, the gap between germline ends came to 25 bases. Germline-derived CDR1 and CDR2 are MDHEN and SYDVKM. CDR3 size: 17 residues. The CDR3 loop is CASNPLAGGRGSYGYTF. In DNA, the CDR3 is TGTGCCAGCAACCCGCTTGCGGGGGGACGGGGGTCCTATGGCTACACCTTC.

This sequence joins TRBV7-2 and TRBJ2-7; 9 nucleotides agree with TRBD2. CDR1 is SGHTA and CDR2 is FQGNSA in the germline V gene. Trimming at V came to 2 bases and at J to 4 bases, leaving 6 bases not matched to a gene. CDR3 length equals 15 residues. The CDR3 protein is CASSLSGSGGYEQYF. The CDR3 bases are TGTGCCAGCAGCTTATCGGGAAGCGGGGGGTACGAGCAGTACTTC.

The chain links TRBV2 to TRBJ2-1; 13 bases agree with TRBD2. This CDR3 has 15 residues. V was clipped by 6 bases and J by 7 bases; unmatched bases: 6. Germline V gene lookup returns CDR1 SNHLY and CDR2 FYNNEI. DNA for the CDR3: TGTGCCAGCAGGGGACTAGCGGGACGCTTTAATGAGCAGTTCTTC. Translating it yields CASRGLAGRFNEQFF.